This TCR beta chain comes out of a study of blood T cell repertoires in COVID-19. For the study at large: COVID-19 samples from acute and convalescent phases originated in the United States, Italy and Spain.

The study drew participants aged about 18 to 89 years from 20 to 30 US areas. In Cohort 3, a recovered donor had either two negative PCRs, clearance, or symptom resolution. V dropped 3 bases and J dropped 7 bases, with 24 bases sitting between them. The CDR3 totals 16 residues. Per the germline V gene, CDR1 is GTSNPN and CDR2 is SVGIG (reference sequence). This clone was counted once. Under the authors' procedure: Quantification of nucleated cells was approximated via reference gene primer amplification. The repertoire was sequenced with immunoSEQ multiplex PCR; TCRdb's copy has only in-frame clones and lacks some. V, J and clone size reflect that table, while D and trimming were determined from the DNA. This sample has 350,000 to 400,000 clones; just under 90% occur once, and the top ten carry 1.7%.

The chain couples TRBV30 to TRBJ1-1, with a possible D match to TRBD1 (6 bases). Material: PBMCs or T cells enriched from blood (not recorded which). This receptor was taken from a woman aged 30 to 39 who had recovered from COVID-19. The CDR3 is CAWRNPGGPSFGEAFF. The CDR3 coding sequence is TGTGCCTGGAGAAATCCGGGGGGGCCCTCGTTTGGTGAAGCTTTCTTT. Full variable domain (remainder filled in from reference TRBV30 and TRBJ1-1): SQTIHQWPATLVQPVGSPLSLECTVEGTSNPNLYWYRQAAGRGLQLLFYSVGIGQISSEVPQNLSASRPQDRQFILSSKKLLLSDSGFYLCAWRNPGGPSFGEAFFGQGTRLTVV.